This record concerns one TCR beta chain sequence. The antigen remains unidentified. At one end the junction does not follow the germline gene, possibly because of a read error. This CDR3 contains 14 residues. The germline CDR1 and CDR2 sequences are KGHSH and LQKENI. The sample belongs to a study of CD8+ T cells in alopecia areata. In the study overall: The share of scalp area affected provided the severity score for treated patients. Whole-study results and caveats: Patients shared TCRs less clearly than mice did, possibly for HLA-related reasons. Tofacitinib produced a significant decrease in scalp clonality and in expanded CD8+ clones among the top 100.

Regarding treatment: oral pan-JAK inhibitor, 5-10 mg twice daily. It was cDNA, reverse transcribed from extracted RNA, that served as the sequencing template. Method: immunoSEQ multiplex PCR; TCRdb's copy keeps in-frame clones and lacks some. Among over 150,000 clones listed, approximately 62% were seen once. The source of this sequence is a human donor with alopecia areata. The sequenced sample was CD4+ T cells sorted from blood, obtained at week 24, from a patient treated with tofacitinib. The chain links TRBV18 to TRBJ2-1; 11 bases line up with TRBD1. The CDR3 spells CASSQTGQGGEQFF. Written as DNA, the CDR3 is TGCGCCAGCTCACAAACGGGACAGGGGGGTGAGCAGTTCTTC.